This TCR beta chain was identified during a study of neurological immune-mediated disorders. Study findings and constraints: The most TCR clonal expansion was seen in HTLV-1-associated myelopathy, whereas the least was seen in multiple sclerosis, below the level in healthy controls.

Each TCR transcript was tagged with a 10-nucleotide random UMI during 5'RACE. TCRdb itself ran the 5' RACE reads through MiXCR, one entry per CDR3 protein. The sample has 30,000 to 50,000 distinct CDR3 sequences; approximately 7% are singletons. CD4+ or CD8+ T cells, 950,000 to 1,000,000 per library, were used for sorted libraries. Details on this clonotype: The target antigen is unknown.

The CDR3 length is 16 residues. CDR1 and CDR2 from the germline V gene are MDHEN and SYDVKM. J was trimmed by 4 bases and V by 10 bases; bases with no gene match: 15. The TCR sequence derives from a man aged 50 to 59 in good health. The V and J genes are TRBV28 and TRBJ2-2; 7 bases align to TRBD2. Sequenced input: CD4+ T cells from blood. The CDR3 DNA sequence: TGTGCCACCGAGGGGTCGGGGGGAACTTTCACCGGGGAGCTGTTTTTT. It translates to CATEGSGGTFTGELFF.